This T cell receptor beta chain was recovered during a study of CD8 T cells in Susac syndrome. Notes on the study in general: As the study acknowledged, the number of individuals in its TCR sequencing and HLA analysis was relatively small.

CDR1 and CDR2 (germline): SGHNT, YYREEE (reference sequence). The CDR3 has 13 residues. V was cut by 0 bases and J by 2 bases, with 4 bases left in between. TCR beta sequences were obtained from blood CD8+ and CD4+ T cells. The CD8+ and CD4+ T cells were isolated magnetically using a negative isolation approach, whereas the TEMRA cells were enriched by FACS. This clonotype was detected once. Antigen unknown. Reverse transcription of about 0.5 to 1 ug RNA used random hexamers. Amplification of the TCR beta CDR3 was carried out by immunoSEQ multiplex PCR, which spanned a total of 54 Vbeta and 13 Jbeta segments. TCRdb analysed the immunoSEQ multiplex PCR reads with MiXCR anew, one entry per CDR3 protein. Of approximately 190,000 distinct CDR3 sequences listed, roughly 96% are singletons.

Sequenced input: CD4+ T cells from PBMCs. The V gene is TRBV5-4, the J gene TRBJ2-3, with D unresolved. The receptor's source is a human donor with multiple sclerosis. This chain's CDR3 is CASSLDNTDTQYF. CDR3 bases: TGTGCCAGCAGCTTGGATAACACAGATACGCAGTATTTT.